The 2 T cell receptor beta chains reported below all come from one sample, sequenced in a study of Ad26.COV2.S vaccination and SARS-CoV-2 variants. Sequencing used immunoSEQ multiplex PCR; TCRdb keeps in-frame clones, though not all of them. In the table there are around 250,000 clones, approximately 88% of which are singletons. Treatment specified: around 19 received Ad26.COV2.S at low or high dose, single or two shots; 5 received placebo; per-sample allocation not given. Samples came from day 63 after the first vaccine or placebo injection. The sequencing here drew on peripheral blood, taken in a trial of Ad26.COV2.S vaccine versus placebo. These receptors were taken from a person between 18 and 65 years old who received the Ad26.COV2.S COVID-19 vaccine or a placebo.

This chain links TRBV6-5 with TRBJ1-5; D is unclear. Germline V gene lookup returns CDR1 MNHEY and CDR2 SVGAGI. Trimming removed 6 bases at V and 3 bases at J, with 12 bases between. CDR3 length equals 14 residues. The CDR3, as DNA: TGTGCCAGCAGCACCAGGAGCTTCAATCAGCCCCAGCATTTT. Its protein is CASSTRSFNQPQHF.

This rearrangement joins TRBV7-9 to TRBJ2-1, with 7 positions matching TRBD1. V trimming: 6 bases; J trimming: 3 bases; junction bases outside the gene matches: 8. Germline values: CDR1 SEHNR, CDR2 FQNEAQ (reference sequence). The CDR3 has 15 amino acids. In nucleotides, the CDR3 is TGTGCCAGCAGAAGGACAGGCTCGGGCTACAATGAGCAGTTCTTC. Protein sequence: CASRRTGSGYNEQFF.